This T cell receptor (beta chain) was identified during a study of cytomegalovirus exposure and HLA in healthy donors. General study findings and limits: Cytomegalovirus-associated TCR beta chains were listed, numbering 150 to 200. Among TCR sequences, most were rare, though some public TCRs appeared in many donors.

About this clone: Antigen unknown.

Assay: immunoSEQ multiplex PCR; the TCRdb copy retains only in-frame clones and omits some. The repertoire consists of just over 20,000 clones, with around 96% occurring once and the leading ten covering about a tenth. The donors belonged to the approximately 110-subject validation cohort, separate from the roughly 650-subject first cohort. This CDR3 is 15 amino acids long. Germline values: CDR1 SGHAT, CDR2 FQNNGV. V gave up 1 base and J gave up 7 bases, with 17 bases separating them. This clonotype was sampled from a man aged 25 to 40 in good health and CMV-seropositive. This chain connects TRBV11-2 to TRBJ2-7; tentative D call: TRBD2 (5 bases). Material for sequencing was PBMCs. Here the CDR3 reads CASSLVVGASREQYF. In DNA, the CDR3 is TGTGCCAGCAGCTTAGTAGTGGGAGCGTCGAGGGAGCAGTACTTC.